This TCR beta chain was sequenced in a study of identical twins. Broader study findings: The study drew conclusions from cross-sectional statistical analysis, not from following the same donors. Beta out-of-frame sequences showed weaker excess twin sharing.

This CDR3 is 15 amino acids long. The germline CDR1 and CDR2 sequences are MNHEY and SVGAGI. V was pared by 0 bases and J by 5 bases, with 10 bases between. This clonotype was observed many times. Its matching antigen is unknown. TCRdb fed the 5' RACE reads into MiXCR, producing one record per CDR3 protein. The repertoire consists of some 500,000 distinct CDR3 sequences, with roughly an eighth occurring once and the leading ten covering approximately 0.98%. Another study also made use of these data, one on yellow fever vaccine responses in identical twins.

Input material: CD4+ T cells sorted from blood. This sequence originates from a young woman in good health. V usage is TRBV6-5 and J usage is TRBJ2-2; no definite D call. The CDR3, as DNA: TGTGCCAGCAGTTACTCGATATCACTAACCGGGGAGCTGTTTTTT. It translates to CASSYSISLTGELFF.